Below, 32 T cell receptor beta chains from the same sample are listed, as sequenced in a study of T cells in Graves' hyperthyroidism and ophthalmopathy. TCR beta CDR3 region amplification was performed from RNA transcripts. A first-round RT-PCR of the TCR CDR3 used the HTBI primer set. One entry per CDR3 protein, called by TCRdb with MiXCR from the multiplex PCR reads. The data contain nearly 600,000 distinct CDR3 sequences, roughly 14% of them singletons. The sample was blood. All receptors derive from a woman between 25 and 40 years old with Graves' hyperthyroidism that later progressed to Graves' ophthalmopathy.

The table lists this clonotype with many counts. The V call is TRBV7-2, the J call TRBJ2-7; 12 nucleotides align to TRBD2. V was clipped by 5 bases and J by 5 bases; unmatched bases: 7. The CDR3 runs to 15 residues. Looked up from germline, CDR1 is SGHTA and CDR2 is FQGNSA. This CDR3 is CASSRLAGGPHEQYF. The CDR3 DNA sequence: TGTGCCAGCAGCCGTCTAGCGGGAGGGCCCCACGAGCAGTACTTC.

The chain carries TRBV19 and TRBJ2-2; TRBD1 aligns across 7 bases. CDR1 is LNHDA, CDR2 SQIVND, per germline (reference sequence). The ends lost 6 bases at V and 6 bases at J; junction bases unmatched: 7. The CDR3 sequence is 14 residues long. In DNA form, the CDR3 reads TGTGCCAGTAGCCCGACAGGGCTGGCCGGGGAGCTGTTTTTT. Translating it yields CASSPTGLAGELFF.

This clonotype has just a few counts. V usage is TRBV28 and J usage is TRBJ2-7; TRBD1 agrees at 12 bases. There are 15 residues in the CDR3. Germline values: CDR1 MDHEN, CDR2 SYDVKM. The V gene end was trimmed by 6 bases and the J gene end by 6 bases; junction bases not matched to a gene: 9. The CDR3 is CASRHPGQGAPEQYF. CDR3 DNA sequence: TGTGCCAGCAGACATCCGGGACAGGGGGCTCCCGAGCAGTACTTC. Supplemented by reference TRBV28 and TRBJ2-7, the full variable domain reads DVKVTQSSRYLVKRTGEKVFLECVQDMDHENMFWYRQDPGLGLRLIYFSYDVKMKEKGDIPEGYSVSREKKERFSLILESASTNQTSMYLCASRHPGQGAPEQYFGPGTRLTVT.

This clonotype was recorded at least ten times. This sequence joins TRBV12-3 or TRBV12-4 and TRBJ1-1; D ambiguous. V was clipped by 3 bases and J by 7 bases, with 12 bases between them. The CDR3 contains 13 residues. In nucleotides, the CDR3 is TGTGCCAGCAGTTTGATTATCGGCCGTGAAGCTTTCTTT. Translation gives CASSLIIGREAFF.

This clonotype was counted many times. J is TRBJ1-2 and V is TRBV12-3 or TRBV12-4; D is ambiguous. The length of the CDR3 is 14 residues. V lost 4 bases, J lost 7 bases, and 16 bases lay in between. CDR3 protein: CASSYVVEGSGYTF. For the CDR3, the DNA is TGTGCCAGCAGTTATGTGGTAGAGGGCTCTGGCTACACCTTC.

The V and J genes are TRBV6-2 or TRBV6-3 and TRBJ2-1, with TRBD2 matching over 9 bases. The CDR3 has 15 amino acids. The V gene's germline CDR1 is MNHEY and CDR2 SVGEGT. The junction had 7 bases not matched to a gene; V was cut back by 6 bases and J by 4 bases. DNA of the CDR3: TGTGCCAGCAGAGACAATAGCGGGAGTTACAATGAGCAGTTCTTC. This codes for CASRDNSGSYNEQFF.

This clonotype was found many times. The CDR3, as DNA: TGCAGTGCTGACCGGACATCGGGGGAGCAGTACTTC. Its protein product is CSADRTSGEQYF. The gene calls are TRBV20-1 and TRBJ2-7, with D perhaps assigned TRBD1 or TRBD2 (5 bases each). CDR3 size: 12 residues. V was shortened by 5 bases and J by 7 bases, with 15 bases between the two germline ends. The germline CDR1 and CDR2 sequences are DFQATT and SNEGSKA (reference sequence).

This clonotype occurred a few times. V is TRBV9 and J is TRBJ2-5, with 10 bases identical to TRBD1. Germline trimming cut 3 bases from V and 5 bases from J; bases unmatched to any gene: 7. This CDR3 spans 15 amino acids. The germline gives CDR1 SGDLS, CDR2 YYNGEE. Here the CDR3 reads CASSDDRGPIETQYF. Here the CDR3 DNA reads TGTGCCAGCAGCGACGACAGGGGGCCGATTGAGACCCAGTACTTC.

At least ten counts were recorded for this clonotype. The genes are TRBV5-5 and TRBJ2-7, with D possibly TRBD1 on 6 matching bases. The V gene lost 3 bases and the J gene lost 6 bases, with 16 bases spanning the gap. Germline-derived CDR1 and CDR2 are SGHKS and YYEKEE (reference sequence). The CDR3 loop spans 14 amino acids. CDR3 region: CASSSPGGWGEQYF. The CDR3 nucleotides are TGTGCCAGCAGCTCCCCTGGGGGCTGGGGCGAGCAGTACTTC. The whole variable domain, filled in from reference TRBV5-5 and TRBJ2-7, reads DAGVTQSPTHLIKTRGQQVTLRCSPISGHKSVSWYQQVLGQGPQFIFQYYEKEERGRGNFPDRFSARQFPNYSSELNVNALLLGDSALYLCASSSPGGWGEQYFGPGTRLTVT.

The sample holds many counts of this clonotype. V and J are TRBV11-3 and TRBJ1-6, with 7 bases aligning to TRBD1. In germline, CDR1 is SGHNT, CDR2 YENEEA. The CDR3 extends over 13 amino acids. V gave up 5 bases and J gave up 11 bases; unmatched junction bases: 6. The CDR3 here is CASSNLQGPPLHF. CDR3 coding DNA: TGTGCCAGCAGCAACCTACAGGGGCCACCCCTCCACTTT.

The rearrangement joins TRBV5-1 to TRBJ1-1; maybe TRBD1 (5 bases). V was shortened by 0 bases and J by 3 bases, with 12 bases between the two germline ends. Germline V gives CDR1 SGHRS, CDR2 YFSETQ. The CDR3 covers 15 residues. The CDR3 DNA sequence: TGCGCCAGCAGCTTGGTCGACAGAGGAGACACTGAAGCTTTCTTT. Translated: CASSLVDRGDTEAFF. The whole variable domain, remainder taken from reference TRBV5-1 and TRBJ1-1, is KAGVTQTPRYLIKTRGQQVTLSCSPISGHRSVSWYQQTPGQGLQFLFEYFSETQRNKGNFPGRFSGRQFSNSRSEMNVSTLELGDSALYLCASSLVDRGDTEAFFGQGTRLTVV.

The chain carries TRBV27 and TRBJ1-1; 7 bases fit TRBD1. Germline loops: CDR1 MNHEY, CDR2 SMNVEV (reference sequence). V shed 10 bases, J shed 1 base, and the junction held 9 bases outside the gene matches. The CDR3 length is 14 residues. CDR3 region: CATRGRDRNTEAFF. CDR3 bases: TGTGCCACCCGAGGGCGGGACAGGAACACTGAAGCTTTCTTT.

The chain couples TRBV15 to TRBJ2-3, with 10 bases lining up with TRBD2. The CDR3 covers 16 residues. With V trimmed by 5 bases and J by 3 bases, 8 bases remained unmatched. The germline gives CDR1 LNHNV, CDR2 YYDKDF (reference sequence). CDR3 DNA: TGTGCCACCAGCGCGTGGCTAGCGGGAGAGACAGATACGCAGTATTTT. Translation gives CATSAWLAGETDTQYF.

This clonotype was detected many times. The chain links TRBV6-1 to TRBJ2-7; tentatively, D is TRBD1 or TRBD2 (5 bases each). Trimming took 5 bases from V and 3 from J, leaving 14 bases between them. Germline CDR1 is MNHNS and CDR2 is SASEGT. CDR3 length equals 14 residues. CDR3 sequence reads: CASSQNGDVYEQYF. CDR3 DNA sequence: TGTGCCAGCAGTCAGAACGGGGACGTCTACGAGCAGTACTTC.

CDR3: CASSEYGNYEQYF. CDR3 DNA sequence: TGTGCCAGCAGTGAATATGGAAACTACGAGCAGTACTTC. The rearrangement links TRBV25-1 to TRBJ2-7; D gene ambiguous. The CDR3 consists of 13 residues. V was clipped by 0 bases and J by 3 bases, with 6 bases between them. Per germline, CDR1 MGHDK and CDR2 SYGVNS.

The table lists this clonotype with many counts. Here the CDR3 reads CASSVDPTTNEKLFF. For the CDR3, the DNA is TGTGCCAGCAGCGTAGACCCTACAACTAATGAAAAACTGTTTTTT. The chain uses TRBV9 and TRBJ1-4; D is unresolved. Between the trimmed V and J ends, which lost 0 bases and 0 bases, there was a span of 6 bases. The CDR3 is 15 residues long. CDR1 and CDR2 from the germline V gene are SGDLS and YYNGEE.

This clonotype was seen at least ten times. The CDR3 DNA follows: TGTGCCAGCAGTTACTCGAACGGGCGCCCCAGCACAGATACGCAGTATTTT. Protein: CASSYSNGRPSTDTQYF. This rearrangement joins TRBV6-2 or TRBV6-3 to TRBJ2-3, with unresolved D. Trimming took 0 bases from V and 0 from J, leaving 13 bases between them. CDR3 length equals 17 residues. Germline CDR1 MNHEY, CDR2 SVGEGT.

The rearrangement joins TRBV6-1 to TRBJ2-7; possible D gene TRBD1, 7 bases. The CDR3 is made up of 15 amino acids. The V gene's germline CDR1 is MNHNS and CDR2 SASEGT. Trimming shortened V by 6 bases and J by 7 bases, and 22 bases separated the two germline ends. Here the CDR3 DNA reads TGTGCCAGCAGCCGGGCGTCGGCAGGGGGGTGGGAGCAGTACTTC. Protein sequence: CASSRASAGGWEQYF.

This clonotype was picked up many times. The chain links TRBV2 to TRBJ2-7; a weak D match, TRBD2 (6 bases). Looked up from germline, CDR1 is SNHLY and CDR2 is FYNNEI. The CDR3 contains 16 residues. V shed 4 bases and J shed 2 bases, with 18 bases lying between them. CDR3 in amino acids: CASSGIGAAGPYEQYF. The CDR3 DNA reads TGTGCCAGCAGTGGTATAGGGGCGGCGGGACCCTACGAGCAGTACTTC.

In its sample, this clonotype was seen a few times. This chain links TRBV5-1 with TRBJ2-1, with 9 nucleotides matching TRBD2. Germline lookup yields CDR1 SGHRS and CDR2 YFSETQ. With V trimmed by 4 bases and J by 8 bases, 16 bases remained unmatched. The CDR3 totals 17 residues. In nucleotides, the CDR3 is TGCGCCAGCAGCCCTGACCTGACTAGCGGTACGGCGGATGAGCAGTTCTTC. Translating gives CASSPDLTSGTADEQFF.

In this sample, this clonotype turned up a few times. The chain combines TRBV27 with TRBJ1-2; D remains ambiguous. CDR1 is MNHEY, CDR2 SMNVEV, per germline (reference sequence). The CDR3 has 12 residues. V was shortened by 6 bases and J by 1 base, with 6 bases between the two germline ends. The DNA of the CDR3 is TGTGCCAGCAGAAGCATTAACTATGGCTACACCTTC. It specifies CASRSINYGYTF.

The chain recombines TRBV20-1 with TRBJ2-3; D gene ambiguous. CDR3 length equals 13 residues. The ends were cut back, 6 bases at V and 6 bases at J, with 16 bases in the middle. CDR1 and CDR2 (germline): DFQATT, SNEGSKA (reference sequence). The CDR3 protein is CSAPPGGWDTQYF. In DNA form, the CDR3 reads TGCAGTGCCCCGCCTGGCGGATGGGATACGCAGTATTTT.

This clonotype was observed a handful of times. The chain recombines TRBV4-1 with TRBJ2-1; possibly TRBD1 or TRBD2 for D (6 bases each). The CDR3 length is 17 residues. Trimming pared 2 bases from V and 0 bases from J, leaving 14 bases between. Germline CDR1 MGHRA, CDR2 YSYEKL. CDR3 sequence reads: CASSQTGGTSSYNEQFF. CDR3 sequence (DNA): TGCGCCAGCAGCCAAACAGGCGGGACAAGCTCCTACAATGAGCAGTTCTTC.

The chain links TRBV12-3 or TRBV12-4 to TRBJ2-7, with 9 bases lining up with TRBD1. CDR3 length: 14 amino acids. V shed 6 bases, J shed 4 bases, and the junction held 7 bases outside the gene matches. Here the CDR3 reads CASRFWTGDYEQYF. In DNA form, the CDR3 reads TGTGCCAGCAGGTTCTGGACAGGGGATTACGAGCAGTACTTC.

There are many counts of this clonotype. This chain joins TRBV20-1 and TRBJ2-7; the match to TRBD2 covers 11 bases. The CDR3 spans 15 residues. CDR1 and CDR2 (germline): DFQATT, SNEGSKA (reference sequence). V was pared by 0 bases and J by 4 bases, with 5 bases of the junction left unmatched. CDR3 DNA sequence: TGCAGTGCTAGAGACCCGACTAGCGGGACTTACGAGCAGTACTTC. Protein sequence: CSARDPTSGTYEQYF.

The chain uses TRBV28 and TRBJ2-3, with D perhaps matching TRBD2 (6 bases). Germline loops: CDR1 MDHEN, CDR2 SYDVKM. This CDR3 spans 16 amino acids. Trimming pared 5 bases from V and 4 bases from J, leaving 19 bases between. CDR3 amino acids: CASSPSSRERSDTQYF. DNA for the CDR3: TGTGCCAGCAGTCCCAGTTCCCGGGAGAGGTCAGATACGCAGTATTTT.

Only a few counts were recorded for this clonotype. Here the CDR3 reads CASSFLTGKQYF. The CDR3, as DNA: TGTGCCAGCAGCTTCTTGACAGGGAAGCAGTACTTC. The chain has TRBV7-2 and TRBJ2-7; 7 bases fit TRBD1. From germline, CDR1 is SGHTA and CDR2 FQGNSA. This CDR3 is built from 12 residues. The junction had 4 bases not matched to a gene; V was cut back by 3 bases and J by 8 bases.

The table lists this clonotype with many counts. J is TRBJ2-7 and V is TRBV28; TRBD2 might be the D (7 bases). CDR3 length: 14 residues. The V end was cut by 10 bases, the J end by 7 bases, with 23 bases between. Per the germline V gene, CDR1 is MDHEN and CDR2 is SYDVKM. For the CDR3, the DNA is TGTGCCACCAGAGGGGGGGGTGCTAGAGGGGAGCAGTACTTC. Amino acids: CATRGGGARGEQYF.

The chain recombines TRBV4-2 with TRBJ1-6; a possible D gene is TRBD1 (5 bases). From germline, CDR1 is LGHNA and CDR2 YNFKEQ. This CDR3 comprises 15 residues. Trimming took 5 bases from V and 4 from J, leaving 12 bases between them. The chain's CDR3 is CASSERGGYNSPLHF. CDR3 bases: TGTGCCAGCAGCGAGCGGGGGGGGTATAATTCACCCCTCCACTTT.

The table lists this clonotype with many counts. V usage is TRBV2 and J usage is TRBJ1-6; D unclear. Trimming cost V 4 bases and J 1 base, with 8 bases left between them. CDR3 length: 15 residues. Germline CDR1 reads SNHLY; CDR2 reads FYNNEI. CDR3: CASSVELSYNSPLHF. In DNA form, the CDR3 reads TGTGCCAGCAGTGTCGAGTTATCCTATAATTCACCCCTCCACTTT.

This clonotype has a count of ten or more. The chain combines TRBV30 with TRBJ1-1, with TRBD1 matching over 7 bases. V was clipped by 1 base and J by 0 bases; unmatched bases: 2. The CDR3 consists of 14 residues. CDR1 is GTSNPN and CDR2 is SVGIG in the germline V gene (reference sequence). CDR3 in amino acids: CAWSAGQMNTEAFF. CDR3 nucleotide sequence: TGTGCCTGGAGTGCGGGACAGATGAACACTGAAGCTTTCTTT. Full variable domain (rest looked up from reference TRBV30 and TRBJ1-1): SQTIHQWPATLVQPVGSPLSLECTVEGTSNPNLYWYRQAAGRGLQLLFYSVGIGQISSEVPQNLSASRPQDRQFILSSKKLLLSDSGFYLCAWSAGQMNTEAFFGQGTRLTVV.

V gene TRBV9 combines with J gene TRBJ1-1, with TRBD1 matching over 10 bases. The V gene end was trimmed by 3 bases and the J gene end by 3 bases; junction bases not matched to a gene: 5. The CDR3 extends over 15 amino acids. The germline V gene has CDR1 SGDLS and CDR2 YYNGEE. The CDR3 sequence: CASSGRQGAHTEAFF. The CDR3 nucleotides are TGTGCCAGCAGCGGTCGACAGGGGGCCCACACTGAAGCTTTCTTT.